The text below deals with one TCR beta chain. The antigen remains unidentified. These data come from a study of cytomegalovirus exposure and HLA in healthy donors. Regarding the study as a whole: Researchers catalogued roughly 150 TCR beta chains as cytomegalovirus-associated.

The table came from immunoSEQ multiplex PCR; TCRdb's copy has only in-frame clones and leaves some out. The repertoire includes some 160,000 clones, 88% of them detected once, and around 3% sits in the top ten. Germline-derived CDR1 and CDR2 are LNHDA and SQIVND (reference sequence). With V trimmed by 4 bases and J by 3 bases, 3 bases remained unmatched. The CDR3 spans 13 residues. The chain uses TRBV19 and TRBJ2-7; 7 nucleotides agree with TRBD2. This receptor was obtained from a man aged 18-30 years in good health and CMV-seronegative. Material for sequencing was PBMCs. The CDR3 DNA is TGTGCCAGTAGTAAAGGCGGGAGCTACGAGCAGTACTTC. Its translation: CASSKGGSYEQYF.